This TCR beta chain appears in the sequencing data of a study of T cells in Graves' hyperthyroidism and ophthalmopathy. Study overall: Peripheral blood was acquired at first diagnosis, ahead of any therapy whatsoever.

The PBMCs were sourced from fresh peripheral blood (10 ml). Authors of the study amplified TCR beta CDR3 regions from RNA transcripts. Carried out on the TCR CDR3, a first-round RT-PCR used the HTBI primer set. Each CDR3 protein is one row after TCRdb ran MiXCR on the multiplex PCR reads. The sample lists about 360,000 distinct CDR3 sequences; 15% to 20% were seen once. The CDR3 spans 17 residues. The trim removed 3 bases at V and 0 bases at J, leaving 5 bases unmatched. Per the germline V gene, CDR1 is PRHDT and CDR2 is FYEKMQ (reference sequence). The clonotype was recovered from a woman aged 18-35 years with Graves' hyperthyroidism. The sequencing input was blood. This chain uses TRBV13 with TRBJ1-1; 12 bases are shared with TRBD1. CDR3 in amino acids: CASSFRDRGRLNTEAFF. The CDR3 region has the DNA TGTGCCAGCAGCTTCAGGGACAGGGGGCGGTTGAACACTGAAGCTTTCTTT.